Listed here are 10 T cell receptor beta chains from one sample, sequenced in a study of long-term antiretroviral therapy in people with HIV. At survey level, the immunoSEQ assay was run in its v3.0 version. Data came from immunoSEQ multiplex PCR; TCRdb stores just in-frame clones and leaves some out. The table shows 30,000 to 40,000 clones, with 86% occurring only once. Sequencing used unsorted PBMCs, obtained just before starting antiretroviral therapy. Source of these receptors: a woman aged 18 to 35 with HIV.

The chain recombines TRBV19 with TRBJ2-7; D assignment may be TRBD1 or TRBD2 (5 bases each). V dropped 4 bases and J dropped 5 bases, with 12 bases sitting between them. The CDR3 length is 13 residues. CDR1 and CDR2 from the germline V gene are LNHDA and SQIVND (reference sequence). CDR3 DNA: TGTGCCAGTAGTACAGGGACCCCCAACGAGCAGTACTTC. It yields the protein CASSTGTPNEQYF.

The gene calls are TRBV7-9 and TRBJ2-7; 9 bases map to TRBD2. J lost 2 bases, V lost 7 bases, and 6 bases had no gene match. The CDR3 is made up of 14 amino acids. Germline CDR1 SEHNR, CDR2 FQNEAQ (reference sequence). As DNA, the CDR3 is TGTGCCAGCAAACCGGGACTAGCAGCCTACGAGCAGTACTTC. It codes for CASKPGLAAYEQYF. The full variable domain, with the rest looked up from reference TRBV7-9 and TRBJ2-7, is DTGVSQNPRHKITKRGQNVTFRCDPISEHNRLYWYRQTLGQGPEFLTYFQNEAQLEKSRLLSDRFSAERPKGSFSTLEIQRTEQGDSAMYLCASKPGLAAYEQYFGPGTRLTVT.

The gene calls are TRBV7-2 and TRBJ1-4; a possible D gene is TRBD1 (5 bases). Germline-derived CDR1 and CDR2 are SGHTA and FQGNSA. There are 14 residues in the CDR3. The V and J ends lost 2 bases and 8 bases respectively, with 12 bases between them. CDR3 loop: CASSLLQGVEKLFF. CDR3 nucleotide sequence: TGTGCCAGCAGCTTATTGCAAGGGGTGGAAAAACTGTTTTTT.

This clone was counted once. The chain recombines TRBV4-3 with TRBJ1-1; tentative D call: TRBD1 (6 bases). The CDR3 has 16 amino acids. CDR1 is LGHNA, CDR2 YSLEER, per germline. Trimming cost V 0 bases and J 3 bases, with 14 bases left between them. This CDR3 is CASSQDRGAGDTEAFF. The CDR3 DNA reads as TGCGCCAGCAGCCAAGATCGGGGGGCTGGGGACACTGAAGCTTTCTTT.

Regarding this clone: This sample also contains other DNA sequences that code for the same CDR3. V gene TRBV27 combines with J gene TRBJ2-3; 9 bases map to TRBD1. The CDR3 has 15 residues. From germline, CDR1 is MNHEY and CDR2 SMNVEV (reference sequence). The V segment lost 3 bases and the J segment 2 bases; nucleotides outside the gene matches: 3. The chain's CDR3 is CASSLGTGNTDTQYF. The DNA for the CDR3 is TGTGCCAGCAGTTTGGGGACAGGGAACACAGATACGCAGTATTTT.

This sequence joins TRBV9 and TRBJ2-1; 10 bases map to TRBD2. CDR3 length equals 16 residues. With 1 base clipped from V and 5 bases from J, the junction kept 6 bases outside the gene matches. Germline lookup yields CDR1 SGDLS and CDR2 YYNGEE. DNA of the CDR3: TGTGCCAGCAGCGTAACCCGGACTAGCGGTAACAATGAGCAGTTCTTC. Protein product: CASSVTRTSGNNEQFF.

The chain combines TRBV7-3 with TRBJ2-1; D is unresolved. V was shortened by 5 bases and J by 6 bases, with 11 bases between the two germline ends. This CDR3 region has 13 residues. Germline lookup yields CDR1 SGHTA and CDR2 FQGTGA. The CDR3 protein is CASSPGRTNEQFF. DNA for the CDR3: TGTGCCAGCAGCCCGGGCCGAACCAATGAGCAGTTCTTC. Full variable domain (outside the CDR3, taken from reference TRBV7-3 and TRBJ2-1): GAGVSQTPSNKVTEKGKYVELRCDPISGHTALYWYRQSLGQGPEFLIYFQGTGAADDSGLPNDRFFAVRPEGSVSTLKIQRTERGDSAVYLCASSPGRTNEQFFGPGTRLTVL.

The chain is built from TRBV2 and TRBJ1-5, with 9 bases that match TRBD1. V lost 7 bases, J lost 1 base, and 11 bases stayed unmatched. Germline V gene sequence: CDR1 SNHLY, CDR2 FYNNEI. CDR3 size: 17 residues. CDR3 loop: CASMRDRAFGSNQPQHF. The CDR3 DNA follows: TGTGCCAGCATGCGGGACAGGGCCTTCGGGAGCAATCAGCCCCAGCATTTT.

The chain carries TRBV28 and TRBJ1-4, with D uncertain. The CDR3 spans 15 residues. Germline assignment: CDR1 MDHEN and CDR2 SYDVKM. V lost 2 bases and J lost 3, with 10 bases in between. The CDR3 DNA reads as TGTGCCAGCAGTTTACGGGTCCGGGCTAATGAAAAACTGTTTTTT. As protein: CASSLRVRANEKLFF.

The chain joins TRBV5-6 to TRBJ2-4; 9 bases are shared with TRBD2. The CDR3 extends over 17 amino acids. Germline V lookup: CDR1 SGHDT, CDR2 YYEEEE. V lost 8 bases to trimming and J lost 0 bases; unmatched junction nucleotides: 12. The CDR3 nucleotides read TGTGCCAGTGCCCCGGGACTAGCTCTCGGAGCCAAAAACATTCAGTACTTC. Translating it yields CASAPGLALGAKNIQYF.